What follows is one T cell receptor beta chain and its context. Its antigen is as yet unknown. The data derive from a study of CD8 T cells in ankylosing spondylitis. Study results and limitations: In ankylosing spondylitis blood, a motif of eight highly homologous TCR beta variants appeared characteristic.

Each CDR3 protein is one row after TCRdb ran MiXCR on the 5' RACE reads. The table has around 770,000 distinct CDR3 sequences, about 10% seen once. Sequencing input: blood, either unsorted or a sorted T cell fraction (not recorded which). The source is a male donor with ankylosing spondylitis.

This chain's CDR3 is CASSGTTYGYTF. For the CDR3, the DNA is TGTGCCAGCAGTGGGACAACGTATGGCTACACCTTC. This rearrangement joins TRBV6-1 to TRBJ1-2; D is perhaps TRBD1 (5 bases). Germline assignment: CDR1 MNHNS and CDR2 SASEGT. The V end was cut by 4 bases, the J end by 5 bases, with 8 bases between. The CDR3 is made up of 12 amino acids.